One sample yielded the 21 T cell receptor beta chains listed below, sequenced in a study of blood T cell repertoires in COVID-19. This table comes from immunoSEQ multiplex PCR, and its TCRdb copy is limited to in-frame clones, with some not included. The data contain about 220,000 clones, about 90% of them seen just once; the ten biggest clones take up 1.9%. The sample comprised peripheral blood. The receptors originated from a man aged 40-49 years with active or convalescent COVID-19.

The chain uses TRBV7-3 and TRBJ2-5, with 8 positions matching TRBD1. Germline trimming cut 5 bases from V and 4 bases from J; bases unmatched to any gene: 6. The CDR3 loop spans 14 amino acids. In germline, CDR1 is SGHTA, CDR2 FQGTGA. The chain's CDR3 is CASSTAGGSETQYF. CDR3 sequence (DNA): TGTGCCAGCAGCACAGCAGGGGGCTCAGAGACCCAGTACTTC.

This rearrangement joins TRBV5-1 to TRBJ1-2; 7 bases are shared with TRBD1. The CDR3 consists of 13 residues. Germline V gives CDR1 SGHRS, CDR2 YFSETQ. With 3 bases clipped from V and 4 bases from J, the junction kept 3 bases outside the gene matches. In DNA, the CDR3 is TGCGCCAGCAGCTATGGGACAGTCTATGGCTACACCTTC. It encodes CASSYGTVYGYTF.

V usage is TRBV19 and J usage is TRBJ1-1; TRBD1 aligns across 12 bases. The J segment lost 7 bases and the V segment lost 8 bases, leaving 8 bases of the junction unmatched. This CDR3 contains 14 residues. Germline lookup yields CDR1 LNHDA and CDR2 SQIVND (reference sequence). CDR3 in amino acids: CASSRDRGQGEAFF. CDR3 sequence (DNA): TGTGCCAGTTCCCGGGACAGGGGGCAAGGTGAAGCTTTCTTT.

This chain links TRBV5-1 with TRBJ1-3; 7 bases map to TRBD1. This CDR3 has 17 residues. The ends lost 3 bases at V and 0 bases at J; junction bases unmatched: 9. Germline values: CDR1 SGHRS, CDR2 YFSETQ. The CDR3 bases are TGCGCCAGCAGCTATAGCTCAGGACAGGACTCTGGAAACACCATATATTTT. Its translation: CASSYSSGQDSGNTIYF. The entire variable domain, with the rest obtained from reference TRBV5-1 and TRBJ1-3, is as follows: KAGVTQTPRYLIKTRGQQVTLSCSPISGHRSVSWYQQTPGQGLQFLFEYFSETQRNKGNFPGRFSGRQFSNSRSEMNVSTLELGDSALYLCASSYSSGQDSGNTIYFGEGSWLTVV.

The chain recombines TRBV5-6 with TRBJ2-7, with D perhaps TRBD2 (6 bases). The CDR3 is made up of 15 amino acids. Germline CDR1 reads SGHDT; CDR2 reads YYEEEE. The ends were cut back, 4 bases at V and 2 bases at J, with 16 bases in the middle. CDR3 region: CASSRGTLRAYEQYF. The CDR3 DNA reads TGTGCCAGCAGCCGGGGGACGTTGAGAGCCTACGAGCAGTACTTC. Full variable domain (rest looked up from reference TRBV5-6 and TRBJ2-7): DAGVTQSPTHLIKTRGQQVTLRCSPKSGHDTVSWYQQALGQGPQFIFQYYEEEERQRGNFPDRFSGHQFPNYSSELNVNALLLGDSALYLCASSRGTLRAYEQYFGPGTRLTVT.

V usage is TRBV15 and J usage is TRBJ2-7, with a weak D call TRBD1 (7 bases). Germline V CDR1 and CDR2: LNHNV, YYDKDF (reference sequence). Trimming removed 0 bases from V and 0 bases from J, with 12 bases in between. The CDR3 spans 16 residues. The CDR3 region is CATSRDRGTDSYEQYF. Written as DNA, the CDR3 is TGTGCCACCAGCAGAGATCGGGGGACAGACTCCTACGAGCAGTACTTC.

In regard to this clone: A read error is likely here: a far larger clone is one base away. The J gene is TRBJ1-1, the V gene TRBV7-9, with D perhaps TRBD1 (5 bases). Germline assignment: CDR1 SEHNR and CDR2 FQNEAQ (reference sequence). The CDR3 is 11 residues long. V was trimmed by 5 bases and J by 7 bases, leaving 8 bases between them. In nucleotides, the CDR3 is TGTGCCAGCAGCGCGGACAATGAAGCTTTCTTT. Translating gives CASSADNEAFF.

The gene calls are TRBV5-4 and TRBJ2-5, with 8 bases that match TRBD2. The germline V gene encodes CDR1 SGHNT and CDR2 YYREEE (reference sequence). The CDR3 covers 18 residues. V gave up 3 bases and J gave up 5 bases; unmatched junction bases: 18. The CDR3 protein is CASSSPGLGSPGDETQYF. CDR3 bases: TGTGCCAGCAGCTCACCGGGACTAGGATCCCCGGGGGACGAGACCCAGTACTTC.

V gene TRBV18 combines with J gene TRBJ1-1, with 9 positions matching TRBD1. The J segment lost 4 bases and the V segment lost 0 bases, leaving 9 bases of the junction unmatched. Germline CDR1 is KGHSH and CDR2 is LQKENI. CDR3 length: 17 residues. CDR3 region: CASSPPGKGTGRTEAFF. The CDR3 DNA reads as TGTGCCAGCTCACCACCAGGAAAGGGGACAGGGCGCACTGAAGCTTTCTTT.

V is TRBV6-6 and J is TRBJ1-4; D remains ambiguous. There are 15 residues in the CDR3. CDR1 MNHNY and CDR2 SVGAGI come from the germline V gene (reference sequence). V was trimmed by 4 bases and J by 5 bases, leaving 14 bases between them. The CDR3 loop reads CASSSNRVSNEKLFF. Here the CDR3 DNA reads TGTGCCAGCAGTTCAAACAGAGTCTCAAATGAAAAACTGTTTTTT.

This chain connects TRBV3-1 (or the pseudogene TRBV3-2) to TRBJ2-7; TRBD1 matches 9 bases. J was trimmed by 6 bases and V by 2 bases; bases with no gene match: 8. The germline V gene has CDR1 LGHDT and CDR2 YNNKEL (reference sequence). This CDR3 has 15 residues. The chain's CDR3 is CASSQFGQGFLEQYF. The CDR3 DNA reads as TGTGCCAGCAGCCAATTCGGACAGGGGTTCCTCGAGCAGTACTTC.

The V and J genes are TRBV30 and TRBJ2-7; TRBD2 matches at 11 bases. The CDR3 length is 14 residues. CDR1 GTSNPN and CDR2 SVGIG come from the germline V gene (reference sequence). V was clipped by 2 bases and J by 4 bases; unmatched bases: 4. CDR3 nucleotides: TGTGCCTGGAGTACTAGCGGGGGAACTTACGAGCAGTACTTC. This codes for CAWSTSGGTYEQYF.

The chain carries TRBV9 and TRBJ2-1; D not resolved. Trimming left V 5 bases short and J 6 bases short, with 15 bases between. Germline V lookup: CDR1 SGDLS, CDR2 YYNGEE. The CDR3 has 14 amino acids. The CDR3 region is CASREGLSGNEQFF. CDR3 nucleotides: TGTGCCAGCAGGGAAGGTCTATCGGGCAATGAGCAGTTCTTC.

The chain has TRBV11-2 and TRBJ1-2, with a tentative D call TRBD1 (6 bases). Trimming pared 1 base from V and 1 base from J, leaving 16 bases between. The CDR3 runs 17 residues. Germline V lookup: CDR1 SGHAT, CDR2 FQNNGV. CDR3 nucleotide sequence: TGTGCCAGCAGCTTAGGGGGAGGGGGACCCTATAACTATGGCTACACCTTC. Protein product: CASSLGGGGPYNYGYTF.

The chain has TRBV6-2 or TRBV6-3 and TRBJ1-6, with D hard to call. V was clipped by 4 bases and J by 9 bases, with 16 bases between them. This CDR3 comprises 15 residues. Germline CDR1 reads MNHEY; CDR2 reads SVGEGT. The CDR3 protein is CASSWAGTGISPLHF. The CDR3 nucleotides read TGTGCCAGCAGTTGGGCGGGCACGGGAATTTCACCCCTCCACTTT.

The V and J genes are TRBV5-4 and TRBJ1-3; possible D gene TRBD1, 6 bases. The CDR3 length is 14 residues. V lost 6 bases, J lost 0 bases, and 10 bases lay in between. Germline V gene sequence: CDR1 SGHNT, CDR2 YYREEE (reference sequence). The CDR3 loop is CASIDRSSGNTIYF. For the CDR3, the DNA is TGTGCCAGCATCGACAGGAGCTCTGGAAACACCATATATTTT. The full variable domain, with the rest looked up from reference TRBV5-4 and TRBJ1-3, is ETGVTQSPTHLIKTRGQQVTLRCSSQSGHNTVSWYQQALGQGPQFIFQYYREEENGRGNFPPRFSGLQFPNYSSELNVNALELDDSALYLCASIDRSSGNTIYFGEGSWLTVV.

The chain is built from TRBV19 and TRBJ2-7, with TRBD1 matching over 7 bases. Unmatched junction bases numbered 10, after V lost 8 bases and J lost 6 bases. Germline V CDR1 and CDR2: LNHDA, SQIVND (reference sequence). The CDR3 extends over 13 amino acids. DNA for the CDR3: TGTGCCAGTCCAACAGGGGCGGCCGGCGAGCAGTACTTC. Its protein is CASPTGAAGEQYF.

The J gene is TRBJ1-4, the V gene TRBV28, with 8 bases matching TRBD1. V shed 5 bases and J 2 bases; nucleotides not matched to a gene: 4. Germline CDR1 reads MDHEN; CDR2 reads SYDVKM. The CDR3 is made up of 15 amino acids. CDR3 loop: CASSPNRGTNEKLFF. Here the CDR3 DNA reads TGTGCCAGCAGTCCAAACAGGGGGACTAATGAAAAACTGTTTTTT.

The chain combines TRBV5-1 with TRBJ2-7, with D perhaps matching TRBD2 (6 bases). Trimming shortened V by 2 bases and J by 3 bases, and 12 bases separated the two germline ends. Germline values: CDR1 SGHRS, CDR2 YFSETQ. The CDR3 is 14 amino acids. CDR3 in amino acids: CASSFGLTYYEQYF. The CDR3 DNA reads TGCGCCAGCAGCTTTGGACTAACCTACTACGAGCAGTACTTC.

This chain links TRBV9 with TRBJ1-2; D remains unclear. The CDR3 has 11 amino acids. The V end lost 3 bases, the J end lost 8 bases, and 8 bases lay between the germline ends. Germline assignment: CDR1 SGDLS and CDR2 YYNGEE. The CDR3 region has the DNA TGTGCCAGCAGCGCCCTCGGGGGCTACACCTTC. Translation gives CASSALGGYTF.

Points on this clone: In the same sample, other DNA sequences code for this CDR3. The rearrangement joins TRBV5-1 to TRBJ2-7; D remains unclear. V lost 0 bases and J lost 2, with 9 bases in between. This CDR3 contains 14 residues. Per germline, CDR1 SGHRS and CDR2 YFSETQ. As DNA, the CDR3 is TGCGCCAGCAGCTTGGCCGGTGGGCCCTACGAGCAGTACTTC. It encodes CASSLAGGPYEQYF.